Included here is one T cell receptor (beta chain) sequence, with context. This specimen belongs to a study of T cell responses to AZD1222 COVID-19 vaccine. Germline V gives CDR1 KGHDR, CDR2 SFDVKD. J lost 5 bases, V lost 4 bases, and 7 bases had no gene match. There are 15 residues in the CDR3. The data were produced by immunoSEQ multiplex PCR, yet TCRdb's version contains in-frame clones alone and is incomplete. The repertoire holds roughly 200,000 clones, with approximately 86% as singletons. Here the sequenced sample was peripheral blood, taken on day 0 of AZD1222 vaccination. This sequence originates from an adult in good health. The chain carries TRBV24-1 and TRBJ2-1; 7 bases are shared with TRBD2. CDR3 DNA: TGTGCCACCAGTGAAGGACTAGGCCTCGACAATGAGCAGTTCTTC. This encodes CATSEGLGLDNEQFF.